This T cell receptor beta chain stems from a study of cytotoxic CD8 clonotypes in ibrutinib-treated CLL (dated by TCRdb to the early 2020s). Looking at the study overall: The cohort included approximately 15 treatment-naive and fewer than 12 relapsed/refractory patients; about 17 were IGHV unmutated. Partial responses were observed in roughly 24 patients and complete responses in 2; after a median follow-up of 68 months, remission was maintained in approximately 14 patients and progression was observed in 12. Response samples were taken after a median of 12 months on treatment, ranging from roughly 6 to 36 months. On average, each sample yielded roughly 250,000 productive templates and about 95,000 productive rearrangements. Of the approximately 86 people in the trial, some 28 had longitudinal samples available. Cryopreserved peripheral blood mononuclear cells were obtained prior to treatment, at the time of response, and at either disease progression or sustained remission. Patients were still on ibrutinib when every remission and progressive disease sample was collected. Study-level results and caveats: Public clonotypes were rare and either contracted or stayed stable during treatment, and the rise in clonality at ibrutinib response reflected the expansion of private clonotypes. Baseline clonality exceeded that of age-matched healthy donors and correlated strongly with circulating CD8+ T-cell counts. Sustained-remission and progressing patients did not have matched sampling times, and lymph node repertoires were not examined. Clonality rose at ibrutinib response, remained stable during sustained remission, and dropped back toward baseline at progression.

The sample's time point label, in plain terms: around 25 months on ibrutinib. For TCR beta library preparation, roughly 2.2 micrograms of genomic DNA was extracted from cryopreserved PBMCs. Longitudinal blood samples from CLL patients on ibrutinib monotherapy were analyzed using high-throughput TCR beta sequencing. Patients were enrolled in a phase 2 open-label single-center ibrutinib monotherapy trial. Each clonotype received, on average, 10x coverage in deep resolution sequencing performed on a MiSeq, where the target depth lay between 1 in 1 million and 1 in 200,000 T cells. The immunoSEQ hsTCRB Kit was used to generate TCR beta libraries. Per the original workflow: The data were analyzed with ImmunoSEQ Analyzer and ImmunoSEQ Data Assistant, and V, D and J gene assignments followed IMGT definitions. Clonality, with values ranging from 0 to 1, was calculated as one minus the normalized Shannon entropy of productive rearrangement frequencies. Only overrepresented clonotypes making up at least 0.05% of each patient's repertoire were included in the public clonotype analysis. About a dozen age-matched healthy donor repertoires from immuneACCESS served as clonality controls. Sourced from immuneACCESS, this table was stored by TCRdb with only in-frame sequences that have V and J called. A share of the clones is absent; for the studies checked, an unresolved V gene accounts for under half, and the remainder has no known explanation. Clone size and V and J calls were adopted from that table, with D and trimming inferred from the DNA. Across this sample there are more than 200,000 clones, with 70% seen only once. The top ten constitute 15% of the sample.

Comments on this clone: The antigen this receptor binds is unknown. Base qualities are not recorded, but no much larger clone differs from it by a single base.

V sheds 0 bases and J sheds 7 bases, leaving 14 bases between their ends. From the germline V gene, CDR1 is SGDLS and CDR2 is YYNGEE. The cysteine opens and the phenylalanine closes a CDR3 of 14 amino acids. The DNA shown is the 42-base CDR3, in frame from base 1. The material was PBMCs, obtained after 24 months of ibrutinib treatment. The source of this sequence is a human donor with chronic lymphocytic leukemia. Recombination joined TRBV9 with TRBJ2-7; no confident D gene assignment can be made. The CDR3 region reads CASSVVASPGEQYF. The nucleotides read TGTGCCAGCAGCGTAGTAGCCAGCCCTGGAGAGCAGTACTTC. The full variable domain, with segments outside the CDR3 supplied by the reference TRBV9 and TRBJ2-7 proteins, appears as DSGVTQTPKHLITATGQRVTLRCSPRSGDLSVYWYQQSLDQGLQFLIQYYNGEERAKGNILERFSAQQFPDLHSELNLSSLELGDSALYFCASSVVASPGEQYFGPGTRLTVT.